The present TCR beta chain was sequenced within a study of CXCR3-negative and CXCR3-positive naive CD8 T cells. Germline assignment: CDR1 SGHRS and CDR2 YFSETQ. CDR3 size: 15 residues. The method, 5' RACE with UMI labels, was used to prepare the TRB cDNA libraries. TCRdb re-called the 5' RACE reads and gives one entry per CDR3 protein, without DNA. The sample table sets out 6,700 or so distinct CDR3 sequences. By frequency, this clonotype registers medium-sized. Sequencing was done on a sample of naive CXCR3- CD8+ T cells from blood. The subset: CD45RO-CCR7+CD27+CD95- naive CD8+ T cells lacking CXCR3 (TNR3-). The TCR comes from a human donor in good health. Some clones in this sample may be carry-over from other donors' samples. The chain combines TRBV5-1 with TRBJ1-2; as DNA is missing, the TRBD1 call by TCRdb cannot be tested. The CDR3 loop reads CASSWTPQANYGYTF. Filled out from reference TRBV5-1 and TRBJ1-2, the complete variable domain reads KAGVTQTPRYLIKTRGQQVTLSCSPISGHRSVSWYQQTPGQGLQFLFEYFSETQRNKGNFPGRFSGRQFSNSRSEMNVSTLELGDSALYLCASSWTPQANYGYTFGSGTRLTVV.